The source of this T cell receptor beta chain is a study of CD4 and CD8 cells across lung adenocarcinoma regions. Points on this clonotype: Mismatch with germline at one junction end may stem from a read error.

MiXCR, run by TCRdb on the PCR reads, gives a single entry per CDR3 protein. The data hold approximately 24,000 distinct CDR3 sequences, with about 50% observed a single time. The patients had localized lung adenocarcinoma, a non-small cell subtype. Germline CDR1 is ENHRY and CDR2 is SYGVKD. CDR3 length: 14 residues. Sequenced material: CD8+ T cells from the center of a lung tumor. This TCR derives from a male donor with lung adenocarcinoma. The CD4 and CD8 labels of this study may be unreliable. The chain couples TRBV10-3 to TRBJ2-1; D tentatively reads TRBD1 or TRBD2 (5 bases each). The J call may not be correct, given that the DNA end is closer to TRBJ2-3. The CDR3 coding sequence is TGTGCGGGGAGAGGGGCGCGTGGGCCAGATACCCAGTATTTT. As protein: CAGRGARGPDTQYF.